The source of this TCR beta chain is a study of chemoradiotherapy in HPV16-positive cancers (dated by TCRdb to 2021 to 2024). Regarding the research as a whole: Using functional T-cell assays on cells from a couple of HPV16-positive patients, the researchers defined candidate HPV-specific T-cell clones and common TCR motifs. Whether T-cell immunity against the HPV oncoproteins E6 and E7 changes during chemoradiotherapy and whether survival is affected by this immunity were examined in the study. The candidate HPV-specific TCRs and motifs were subsequently tracked in TCR repertoires obtained from fewer than 95 patients with HPV-related cancers. Study-level results and caveats: Expansion of candidate HPV-specific clones and E7-related TCR motifs was observed in the tumor microenvironment during treatment, whereas no such expansion was observed for non-HPV-specific T cells. The functional definition of HPV-specific T cells was derived from only two HPV16-positive patients, and the survival association was reported for HPV16-positive patients. In HPV16-positive patients, expansion of HPV-responsive T cells during chemoradiotherapy was associated with improved recurrence-free survival.

The library was produced with the immunoSEQ multiplex PCR assay. The source is immuneACCESS, and TCRdb retained only in-frame sequences with V and J called. Part of the clones is not carried over; for the studies checked, unresolved V genes explain less than half of this, and the remainder is unexplained. This sample comprises 29,000 or so clones, about 93% of them detected only once. Clones ranked in the top ten supply more than 15% of the sample. For this clone: Its antigen specificity is not known. No much larger clone exists at a distance of one base, and base qualities are not known.

V is reduced by 2 bases and J by 1 base, leaving a spacing of 6 bases between them. The CDR3 spans 13 residues, from the cysteine through the phenylalanine. The only DNA kept is the CDR3, 39 bases in frame from the first base. CDR1 SGHRS and CDR2 YFSETQ were looked up in the germline V gene. Repertoires were sampled repeatedly over the course of chemoradiotherapy, so clonal expansion could be followed in the tumor microenvironment. The material sequenced was blood, taken from a patient who underwent chemoradiotherapy. The chain joins TRBV5-1 to TRBJ2-5, with TRBD2 tentatively as D gene (5 bases match). The TCR originated in a human donor with HPV-associated anogenital cancer. The CDR3 loop reads CASSFGVQETQYF. The nucleotide sequence reads TGCGCCAGCAGCTTCGGGGTCCAAGAGACCCAGTACTTC.